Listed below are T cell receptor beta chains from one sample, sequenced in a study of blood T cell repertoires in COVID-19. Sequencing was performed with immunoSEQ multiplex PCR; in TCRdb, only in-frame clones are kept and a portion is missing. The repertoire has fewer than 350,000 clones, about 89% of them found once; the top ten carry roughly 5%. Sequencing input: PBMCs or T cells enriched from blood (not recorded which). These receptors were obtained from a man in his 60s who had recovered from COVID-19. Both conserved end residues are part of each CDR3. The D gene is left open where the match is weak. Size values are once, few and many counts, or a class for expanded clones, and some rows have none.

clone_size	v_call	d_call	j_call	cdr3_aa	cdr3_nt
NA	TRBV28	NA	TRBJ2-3	CASSFYGTGTTDTQYF	TGTGCCAGCAGTTTTTATGGGACTGGCACCACAGATACGCAGTATTTT
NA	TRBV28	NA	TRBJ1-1	CASSLYAGPNTEAFF	TGTGCCAGCAGTTTATACGCAGGCCCGAACACTGAAGCTTTCTTT
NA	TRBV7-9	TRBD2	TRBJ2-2	CASSFGLAGPGELFF	TGTGCCAGCAGCTTCGGTCTAGCGGGACCCGGGGAGCTGTTTTTT
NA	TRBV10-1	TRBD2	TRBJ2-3	CASSALSGSLDTQYF	TGCGCCAGCAGTGCCCTTAGCGGGAGTTTAGATACGCAGTATTTT
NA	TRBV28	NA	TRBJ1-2	CASIRGEGYTF	TGTGCCAGCATCCGGGGGGAGGGCTACACCTTC
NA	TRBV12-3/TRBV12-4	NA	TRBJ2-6	CASILGGANVLTF	TGTGCCAGCATACTTGGTGGGGCCAACGTCCTGACTTTC
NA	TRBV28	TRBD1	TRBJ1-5	CASSLSTGGRNQPQHF	TGTGCCAGCAGTTTATCTACAGGGGGAAGAAATCAGCCCCAGCATTTT
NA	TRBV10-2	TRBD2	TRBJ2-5	CASDQASGSWTQYF	TGCGCCAGCGACCAGGCTAGCGGGAGTTGGACCCAGTACTTC
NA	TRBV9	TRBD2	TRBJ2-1	CASSQRTQTSGYNEQFF	TGTGCCAGCAGTCAAAGAACCCAGACTAGCGGCTACAATGAGCAGTTCTTC
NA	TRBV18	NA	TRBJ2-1	CASSPGLQYNEQFF	TGTGCCAGCTCACCGGGACTCCAATACAATGAGCAGTTCTTC
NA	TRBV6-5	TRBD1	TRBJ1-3	CASRPGQAGNTIYF	TGTGCCAGCAGGCCGGGACAGGCTGGAAACACCATATATTTT
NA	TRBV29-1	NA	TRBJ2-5	CSVGAFQETQYF	TGCAGCGTTGGGGCCTTCCAAGAGACCCAGTACTTC
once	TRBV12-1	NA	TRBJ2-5	CASSFGGLAGGEQETQYF	TGTGCCAGCAGCTTTGGGGGTCTAGCGGGAGGAGAACAAGAGACCCAGTACTTC